This T cell receptor beta chain was identified during a study of control samples from healthy donors and cancer patients. Measured with immunoSEQ multiplex PCR; TCRdb has only the in-frame clones, and not every one. The sample includes 100,000 to 150,000 clones, 92% seen only once; the top ten take 0.55% to 0.65%. The CDR3 is made up of 13 amino acids. V lost 0 bases and J lost 3, with 7 bases in between. In germline, CDR1 is SGDLS, CDR2 YYNGEE. The material sequenced was PBMCs. This clonotype originated in a man older than 75 with head and neck cancer. This chain uses TRBV9 with TRBJ2-7; D is unresolved. CDR3 sequence: CASSVGFDYEQYF. In nucleotides, the CDR3 is TGTGCCAGCAGCGTAGGGTTTGACTACGAGCAGTACTTC. Full variable domain (remainder filled in from reference TRBV9 and TRBJ2-7): DSGVTQTPKHLITATGQRVTLRCSPRSGDLSVYWYQQSLDQGLQFLIQYYNGEERAKGNILERFSAQQFPDLHSELNLSSLELGDSALYFCASSVGFDYEQYFGPGTRLTVT.